These 23 T cell receptor beta chains were all obtained from the same sample, sequenced in a study of blood T cell repertoires in COVID-19. TCRdb's copy holds only in-frame clones and misses some; the assay was immunoSEQ multiplex PCR. The top ten clones hold around 2.9% of a sample with under 200,000 clones, almost 85% of them seen once. The source material was peripheral blood. The source is a woman older than 75 with COVID-19, enrolled during active disease.

The V gene is TRBV29-1, the J gene TRBJ1-4; 7 bases fit TRBD1. This CDR3 contains 13 residues. V shed 3 bases, J shed 10 bases, and the junction held 8 bases outside the gene matches. CDR1 and CDR2 (germline): SQVTM, ANQGSEA. CDR3 region: CSVEFRGLAKLFF. The CDR3 DNA follows: TGCAGCGTTGAGTTCAGGGGGTTGGCAAAACTGTTTTTT. Drawing the rest from reference TRBV29-1 and TRBJ1-4, the complete variable domain is SAVISQKPSRDICQRGTSLTIQCQVDSQVTMMFWYRQQPGQSLTLIATANQGSEATYESGFVIDKFPISRPNLTFSTLTVSNMSPEDSSIYLCSVEFRGLAKLFFGSGTQLSVL.

V gene TRBV10-3 combines with J gene TRBJ1-2, with 11 positions matching TRBD1. Trimming cost V 7 bases and J 5 bases; bases outside gene matches: 6. In germline, CDR1 is ENHRY, CDR2 SYGVKD. CDR3 length equals 14 residues. As DNA, the CDR3 is TGTGCCATCAAACCGGGACAGGGGGAATATGGCTACACCTTC. This translates into CAIKPGQGEYGYTF.

The rearrangement uses TRBV5-6 and TRBJ2-3, with TRBD2 matching over 9 bases. The V segment lost 4 bases and the J segment 3 bases; nucleotides outside the gene matches: 6. This CDR3 region has 15 residues. Germline V gene lookup returns CDR1 SGHDT and CDR2 YYEEEE. CDR3 DNA: TGTGCCAGCAGCATGCTAGCGGGGAGGACAGATACGCAGTATTTT. Its translation is CASSMLAGRTDTQYF.

This clone was seen a few times. The gene calls are TRBV5-6 and TRBJ1-5; no clear D. Per germline, CDR1 SGHDT and CDR2 YYEEEE. The CDR3 is made up of 16 amino acids. V dropped 0 bases and J dropped 0 bases, with 10 bases sitting between them. The CDR3 nucleotides read TGTGCCAGCAGCTTGGGCGGCCGCTATAGCAATCAGCCCCAGCATTTT. It yields the protein CASSLGGRYSNQPQHF.

The table lists this clone with a few counts. The rearrangement joins TRBV27 to TRBJ1-5, with 7 bases aligning to TRBD1. J was trimmed by 5 bases and V by 4 bases; bases with no gene match: 2. The V gene's germline CDR1 is MNHEY and CDR2 SMNVEV (reference sequence). This CDR3 has 13 amino acids. The CDR3 nucleotides are TGTGCCAGCAGTTACAGGGGTCATCAGCCCCAGCATTTT. Translation gives CASSYRGHQPQHF.

The chain carries TRBV27 and TRBJ2-7, with D possibly matching TRBD2 (6 bases). The CDR3 is 13 amino acids. Between the trimmed V and J ends, which lost 4 bases and 4 bases, there was a span of 11 bases. CDR1 MNHEY and CDR2 SMNVEV come from the germline V gene (reference sequence). The DNA for the CDR3 is TGTGCCAGCAGTTCCTATCGGGGGTACGAGCAGTACTTC. The encoded protein is CASSSYRGYEQYF.

This CDR3 is CASSPGVRALKDGYTF. The CDR3 bases are TGTGCCAGCAGCCCGGGGGTACGCGCTTTGAAGGATGGCTACACCTTC. This sequence joins TRBV7-3 and TRBJ1-2, with a possible D match to TRBD1 (5 bases). The germline gives CDR1 SGHTA, CDR2 FQGTGA. The CDR3 spans 16 residues. V was clipped by 5 bases and J by 6 bases, with 22 bases between them.

The chain employs TRBV29-1 and TRBJ1-1; 8 bases line up with TRBD1. Germline lookup yields CDR1 SQVTM and CDR2 ANQGSEA. The V and J ends lost 0 bases and 4 bases, in that order; junction bases with no gene match: 10. The CDR3 has 16 amino acids. DNA for the CDR3: TGCAGCGTTGAAGATCCCAGACAGGGGCTCTCCACTGAAGCTTTCTTT. Translating gives CSVEDPRQGLSTEAFF.

The chain uses TRBV2 and TRBJ2-7; D perhaps matches TRBD2 (6 bases). The germline V gene encodes CDR1 SNHLY and CDR2 FYNNEI. This CDR3 region has 12 residues. Trimming removed 7 bases at V and 6 bases at J, with 13 bases between. DNA for the CDR3: TGTGCCAGCACGGGAGATCCCGGCGAGCAGTACTTC. Translated: CASTGDPGEQYF.

V gene TRBV12-3 or TRBV12-4 combines with J gene TRBJ2-7; D remains unclear. V was cut by 6 bases and J by 4 bases, with 7 bases left in between. The CDR3 extends over 11 amino acids. CDR3 region: CASRLNYEQYF. CDR3 sequence (DNA): TGTGCCAGCAGACTAAATTACGAGCAGTACTTC.

This clone was picked up a small number of times. The chain couples TRBV7-2 to TRBJ2-7, with D possibly matching TRBD1 (5 bases). V dropped 5 bases and J dropped 3 bases, with 17 bases sitting between them. Germline loops: CDR1 SGHTA, CDR2 FQGNSA. The CDR3 totals 15 residues. The CDR3 DNA reads as TGTGCCAGCAGCGCCCAAGGGGTTGGGTTCTACGAGCAGTACTTC. It is translated as CASSAQGVGFYEQYF.

The chain is built from TRBV13 and TRBJ1-4; 8 bases match TRBD1. Germline lookup yields CDR1 PRHDT and CDR2 FYEKMQ (reference sequence). This CDR3 has 14 amino acids. J gave up 7 bases and V 3 bases, and 4 bases lay outside the gene matches. CDR3 region: CASSFQGASEKLFF. Here the CDR3 DNA reads TGTGCCAGCAGCTTTCAGGGGGCGTCTGAAAAACTGTTTTTT. Variable domain in full (rest from reference TRBV13 and TRBJ1-4): AAGVIQSPRHLIKEKRETATLKCYPIPRHDTVYWYQQGPGQDPQFLISFYEKMQSDKGSIPDRFSAQQFSDYHSELNMSSLELGDSALYFCASSFQGASEKLFFGSGTQLSVL.

The J gene is TRBJ2-2, the V gene TRBV11-1; D is ambiguous. CDR3 length: 16 residues. Germline CDR1 and CDR2: SGHAT and FQDESV (reference sequence). Trimming left V 2 bases short and J 4 bases short, with 14 bases between. The DNA of the CDR3 is TGTGCCAGCAGCTTAATGGCAGGAACCAGCACCGGGGAGCTGTTTTTT. Translated, it gives CASSLMAGTSTGELFF.

The chain combines TRBV5-1 with TRBJ2-1, with D possibly being TRBD2 (6 bases). V lost 5 bases and J lost 3, with 15 bases in between. CDR1 and CDR2 (germline): SGHRS, YFSETQ. The CDR3 has 15 amino acids. The CDR3 protein is CASRPAGRNYNEQFF. CDR3 coding DNA: TGCGCCAGCAGACCCGCGGGGCGTAACTACAATGAGCAGTTCTTC.

The CDR3 spells CASSHSRTGSYEQYF. The CDR3 region has the DNA TGTGCCAGCAGCCACAGCCGGACAGGCTCCTACGAGCAGTACTTC. This chain links TRBV7-2 with TRBJ2-7, with 7 nucleotides matching TRBD1. CDR3 length equals 15 residues. Germline values: CDR1 SGHTA, CDR2 FQGNSA. Trimming took 5 bases from V and 0 from J; bases not matched to a gene: 7.

The chain carries TRBV27 and TRBJ2-5, with 10 bases identical to TRBD1. J was trimmed by 2 bases and V by 6 bases; bases with no gene match: 6. Germline CDR1 reads MNHEY; CDR2 reads SMNVEV (reference sequence). The CDR3 covers 15 residues. The DNA of the CDR3 is TGTGCCAGCAGGGCGACAGGGGGCGAACAAGAGACCCAGTACTTC. The encoded protein is CASRATGGEQETQYF.

The V gene is TRBV7-9, the J gene TRBJ1-4; D is undetermined. Trimming pared 1 base from V and 6 bases from J, leaving 9 bases between. The length of the CDR3 is 14 residues. Germline assignment: CDR1 SEHNR and CDR2 FQNEAQ (reference sequence). CDR3: CASSLGGFDEKLFF. The CDR3 DNA reads as TGTGCCAGCAGCTTAGGAGGGTTCGATGAAAAACTGTTTTTT.

This rearrangement joins TRBV19 to TRBJ1-2; 7 bases match TRBD1. Germline-derived CDR1 and CDR2 are LNHDA and SQIVND (reference sequence). The CDR3 covers 13 residues. V trimming: 4 bases; J trimming: 4 bases; junction bases outside the gene matches: 3. CDR3 sequence (DNA): TGTGCCAGTAGTACCACAGGGGCCTATGGCTACACCTTC. Translating gives CASSTTGAYGYTF. The complete variable domain, with remaining parts taken from reference TRBV19 and TRBJ1-2, reads DGGITQSPKYLFRKEGQNVTLSCEQNLNHDAMYWYRQDPGQGLRLIYYSQIVNDFQKGDIAEGYSVSREKKESFPLTVTSAQKNPTAFYLCASSTTGAYGYTFGSGTRLTVV.

CDR3 residues: CASSPWGQGQNIYAKNIQYF. CDR3 DNA: TGTGCCAGCAGCCCATGGGGACAGGGGCAGAATATTTATGCCAAAAACATTCAGTACTTC. The chain joins TRBV7-6 to TRBJ2-4, with TRBD1 matching 10 bases. J lost 1 base, V lost 5 bases, and 17 bases had no gene match. CDR1 is SGHVS and CDR2 is FNYEAQ in the germline V gene. The CDR3 loop spans 20 amino acids.

The gene calls are TRBV7-2 and TRBJ1-5; a weak D match, TRBD1 (6 bases). The CDR3 extends over 17 amino acids. Trimming removed 4 bases from V and 0 bases from J, with 16 bases in between. Germline CDR1 SGHTA, CDR2 FQGNSA. CDR3 nucleotides: TGTGCCAGCAGCTCCAGGGCAGGGGTTCATAGCAATCAGCCCCAGCATTTT. It encodes CASSSRAGVHSNQPQHF. Combining the CDR3 with reference TRBV7-2 and TRBJ1-5 gives the whole variable domain GAGVSQSPSNKVTEKGKDVELRCDPISGHTALYWYRQSLGQGLEFLIYFQGNSAPDKSGLPSDRFSAERTGGSVSTLTIQRTQQEDSAVYLCASSSRAGVHSNQPQHFGDGTRLSIL.

This clone was recorded only once. The J gene is TRBJ1-5, the V gene TRBV19; D is uncertain. The germline V gene has CDR1 LNHDA and CDR2 SQIVND (reference sequence). The V gene lost 2 bases and the J gene lost 0 bases, with 5 bases spanning the gap. There are 14 residues in the CDR3. CDR3 sequence: CASSISSSNQPQHF. DNA of the CDR3: TGTGCCAGTAGTATATCCAGTAGCAATCAGCCCCAGCATTTT.

The J gene is TRBJ1-4, the V gene TRBV2; D perhaps matches TRBD1 (5 bases). Germline V gives CDR1 SNHLY, CDR2 FYNNEI. The CDR3 length is 15 residues. Trimming took 5 bases from V and 8 from J, leaving 18 bases between them. The CDR3 sequence is CASSPTRGVHEKLFF. In DNA form, the CDR3 reads TGTGCCAGCAGTCCGACGCGGGGGGTTCACGAAAAACTGTTTTTT.

This clone was detected only a few times. The rearrangement links TRBV19 to TRBJ1-1, with D hard to call. The germline V gene encodes CDR1 LNHDA and CDR2 SQIVND (reference sequence). V was trimmed by 1 base and J by 7 bases, leaving 10 bases between them. This CDR3 is built from 13 residues. The DNA for the CDR3 is TGTGCCAGTAGTATAGGTCCCGGGAATGAAGCTTTCTTT. This sequence encodes CASSIGPGNEAFF.